This T cell receptor beta chain was sequenced during a study of blood T cell repertoires in COVID-19. Turning to the study itself: Samples taken during acute and convalescent COVID-19 were collected in the United States, Italy and Spain. In each case, the material was cDNA or gDNA derived from T cells, B-cell-depleted T cells, or PBMCs.

This CDR3 is built from 16 residues. Trimming took off 0 bases at V and 4 bases at J, with 13 bases between the two ends. Germline loops: CDR1 MNHNY, CDR2 SVGAGI (reference sequence). In the source study's methods: Researchers report that nucleated cell counts were estimated from reference gene primer amplification. Libraries were prepared by immunoSEQ multiplex PCR; TCRdb keeps only in-frame clonotypes and omits some of them. For V, J and clone size, that table is used; D and trimming come from the DNA. The table shows over 140,000 clones, with 77% occurring only once. Sequenced sample: peripheral blood. This sequence was found in a woman aged 45-65 years with active or convalescent COVID-19. The chain uses TRBV6-6 and TRBJ1-3; possible D gene TRBD1, 5 bases. CDR3 in DNA: TGTGCCAGCAGTTACTCCTCAGGGAGGCAGGGAAACACCATATATTTT. It codes for CASSYSSGRQGNTIYF.